This passage covers 26 T cell receptor beta chains from one sample sequenced in a study of early T cells in non-severe SARS-CoV-2 infection (dated by TCRdb to the early 2020s). Library creation used 5' RACE. The sequencing machine was a NextSeq 500. TCRdb took the public reads, trimmed them with fastp at Q25, ran MiXCR for clone calling and kept in-frame beta chains. Records with the same CDR3 protein are collapsed into one entry carrying the most frequent genes and DNA. A total of about 66,000 distinct CDR3 sequences appear in this sample, roughly 13% of them only once. Of the sample, roughly 8.3% falls within the top ten clones. Sequencing used whole blood. The receptors derive from an adult who was a healthcare worker with PCR-confirmed SARS-CoV-2 infection or an uninfected control (not recorded which).

This clonotype was observed many times. This chain uses TRBV7-3 with TRBJ2-3; possibly TRBD2 for D (7 bases). The CDR3 spans 14 residues. V was pared by 7 bases and J by 1 base, with 12 bases between. Germline CDR1 reads SGHTA; CDR2 reads FQGTGA. Written as DNA, the CDR3 is TGTGCCAGCAATCGGGGGGCCCGCACAGATACGCAGTATTTT. Its protein is CASNRGARTDTQYF.

This clonotype appeared a few times. The V and J genes are TRBV9 and TRBJ2-3; 7 bases agree with TRBD1. The CDR3 extends over 15 amino acids. Germline CDR1 SGDLS, CDR2 YYNGEE. The V gene end was trimmed by 3 bases and the J gene end by 0 bases; junction bases not matched to a gene: 4. The CDR3 bases are TGTGCCAGCAGCGCCGGGACAGCTAGCACAGATACGCAGTATTTT. Translated, it gives CASSAGTASTDTQYF.

This clonotype showed up many times. CDR3 protein: CASSPAGHTIYF. The CDR3 region has the DNA TGTGCCAGCAGCCCCGCCGGGCACACCATATATTTT. The chain has TRBV7-2 and TRBJ1-3; D not resolved. The germline V gene has CDR1 SGHTA and CDR2 FQGNSA. The V end lost 5 bases, the J end lost 8 bases, and 10 bases lay between the germline ends. This CDR3 comprises 12 residues.

This clonotype has more than one count but fewer than ten. The rearrangement uses TRBV4-2 and TRBJ2-3; 10 bases are shared with TRBD2. Germline V gene data show CDR1 as LGHNA and CDR2 as YNFKEQ. This CDR3 is built from 19 residues. V shed 0 bases, J shed 0 bases, and the junction held 9 bases outside the gene matches. The CDR3 sequence: CASSQEQSSGRFSTDTQYF. DNA for the CDR3: TGTGCCAGCAGCCAAGAACAGTCTAGCGGGAGATTTAGCACAGATACGCAGTATTTT.

This sequence joins TRBV20-1 and TRBJ1-1, with D possibly being TRBD1 (6 bases). CDR3 size: 14 residues. V gave up 3 bases and J gave up 6 bases, with 17 bases separating them. CDR1 and CDR2 (germline): DFQATT, SNEGSKA (reference sequence). The CDR3 DNA reads TGCAGTGCTAGGCCCTCGTCACCAGGGGCTGAAGCTTTCTTT. This codes for CSARPSSPGAEAFF.

This clonotype was counted many times. This chain links TRBV29-1 with TRBJ2-3, with D unclear. CDR1 is SQVTM and CDR2 is ANQGSEA in the germline V gene. Trimming took 2 bases from V and 5 from J, leaving 5 bases between them. CDR3 length equals 11 residues. The CDR3, as DNA: TGCAGCGTTGAATATGGAGATACGCAGTATTTT. Residues: CSVEYGDTQYF.

This clonotype was detected many times. The gene calls are TRBV20-1 and TRBJ2-7; D unresolved. The CDR3 totals 14 residues. From germline, CDR1 is DFQATT and CDR2 SNEGSKA (reference sequence). Trimming stripped 2 bases from V and 2 bases from J, with 13 bases between. The CDR3 protein is CSARTAETTYEQYF. CDR3 bases: TGCAGTGCTAGAACGGCGGAGACAACCTACGAGCAGTACTTC.

This clonotype was picked up a small number of times. The rearrangement joins TRBV5-4 to TRBJ1-2; perhaps TRBD1 as D (5 bases). With 0 bases removed from V and 4 bases from J, the gap between germline ends came to 7 bases. From germline, CDR1 is SGHNT and CDR2 YYREEE (reference sequence). The length of the CDR3 is 13 residues. The CDR3 DNA follows: TGTGCCAGCAGCTTGGTAGGGGCCTATGGCTACACCTTC. Translation gives CASSLVGAYGYTF.

In its sample, this clonotype was seen a few times. This rearrangement joins TRBV6-1 to TRBJ1-5; D is perhaps TRBD1 (5 bases). The germline V gene has CDR1 MNHNS and CDR2 SASEGT. Trimming pared 4 bases from V and 1 base from J, leaving 20 bases between. This CDR3 spans 18 amino acids. CDR3: CASSVAPARAESNQPQHF. The CDR3 region has the DNA TGTGCCAGCAGTGTCGCCCCAGCCAGGGCGGAGAGCAATCAGCCCCAGCATTTT.

This clonotype was detected a few times. The CDR3 region is CATSAGGAGELFF. The CDR3 coding sequence is TGTGCCACCAGTGCGGGAGGGGCCGGGGAGCTGTTTTTT. This chain uses TRBV24-1 with TRBJ2-2; TRBD2 matches 8 bases. Looked up from germline, CDR1 is KGHDR and CDR2 is SFDVKD. The CDR3 covers 13 residues. Unmatched junction bases numbered 1, after V lost 5 bases and J lost 6 bases.

This clonotype has a count of ten or more. V gene TRBV12-3 or TRBV12-4 combines with J gene TRBJ2-1; a possible D gene is TRBD2 (5 bases). V lost 4 bases to trimming and J lost 6 bases, with 10 bases between them. The CDR3 extends over 13 amino acids. CDR3 residues: CASSSGLPNEQFF. The CDR3 nucleotides read TGTGCCAGCAGTTCCGGACTCCCCAATGAGCAGTTCTTC.

This chain uses TRBV6-2 or TRBV6-3 with TRBJ2-7, with D perhaps matching TRBD1 or TRBD2 (5 bases each). The CDR3 is 14 residues long. V was pared by 2 bases and J by 1 base, with 9 bases between. The germline V gene encodes CDR1 MNHEY and CDR2 SVGEGT. The CDR3 protein is CASSYLEGSYEQYF. DNA of the CDR3: TGTGCCAGCAGTTACCTTGAGGGGTCCTACGAGCAGTACTTC.

This chain links TRBV6-1 with TRBJ2-3, with 7 bases aligning to TRBD2. CDR3 size: 14 residues. Germline lookup yields CDR1 MNHNS and CDR2 SASEGT. V was clipped by 5 bases and J by 5 bases; unmatched bases: 7. In DNA, the CDR3 is TGTGCCAGCAGTAACGAGGGGAGGGGAGATACGCAGTATTTT. Translation gives CASSNEGRGDTQYF.

There are many counts of this clonotype. The chain recombines TRBV27 with TRBJ2-7, with 11 bases identical to TRBD2. The CDR3 length is 16 residues. V dropped 4 bases and J dropped 2; count of bases not matched to a gene: 7. The germline V gene encodes CDR1 MNHEY and CDR2 SMNVEV (reference sequence). CDR3 loop: CASSSLSGRGAYEQYF. The CDR3, as DNA: TGTGCCAGCAGTTCCCTTAGCGGGAGGGGAGCCTACGAGCAGTACTTC.

The genes are TRBV7-9 and TRBJ1-1, with TRBD1 identical over 8 bases. CDR3 length: 15 residues. Losses at the gene ends were 4 bases for V and 1 base for J; bases not matched to a gene: 5. CDR1 is SEHNR, CDR2 FQNEAQ, per germline (reference sequence). This chain's CDR3 is CASSSPDRGNTEAFF. The DNA of the CDR3 is TGTGCCAGCAGCTCCCCAGACAGGGGGAACACTGAAGCTTTCTTT. The full variable domain, in which reference TRBV7-9 and TRBJ1-1 provide the parts outside the CDR3, is DTGVSQNPRHKITKRGQNVTFRCDPISEHNRLYWYRQTLGQGPEFLTYFQNEAQLEKSRLLSDRFSAERPKGSFSTLEIQRTEQGDSAMYLCASSSPDRGNTEAFFGQGTRLTVV.

This clonotype appeared a few times. This rearrangement joins TRBV5-1 to TRBJ1-3; 8 nucleotides agree with TRBD1. After removal of 1 base from V and 0 bases from J, the junction contained 6 bases not matched to a gene. The V gene's germline CDR1 is SGHRS and CDR2 YFSETQ. The CDR3 sequence is 17 residues long. The CDR3 sequence: CASSLTGTGRSGNTIYF. CDR3 nucleotides: TGCGCCAGCAGCTTGACCGGGACAGGACGCTCTGGAAACACCATATATTTT.

V usage is TRBV29-1 and J usage is TRBJ1-1; D gene uncertain. Germline V gene lookup returns CDR1 SQVTM and CDR2 ANQGSEA. This CDR3 has 12 amino acids. V was trimmed by 4 bases and J by 1 base, leaving 7 bases between them. The CDR3 is CSVVLSNTEAFF. Written as DNA, the CDR3 is TGCAGCGTTGTCCTTTCGAACACTGAAGCTTTCTTT.

This rearrangement joins TRBV6-1 to TRBJ2-5, with D possibly matching TRBD1 (5 bases). V shed 6 bases and J shed 5 bases, with 13 bases lying between them. The CDR3 is made up of 13 amino acids. Germline values: CDR1 MNHNS, CDR2 SASEGT. As DNA, the CDR3 is TGTGCCAGCAGGGCAGGGTTGATGGAGACCCAGTACTTC. This encodes CASRAGLMETQYF.

This clonotype was seen a handful of times. The rearrangement links TRBV5-1 to TRBJ2-2, with D perhaps matching TRBD2 (6 bases). Germline V gene sequence: CDR1 SGHRS, CDR2 YFSETQ. CDR3 size: 15 residues. Deletions cut 2 bases from V and 0 bases from J, with 8 bases between. The CDR3 spells CASSLLASNTGELFF. The CDR3 region has the DNA TGCGCCAGCAGCTTACTAGCCTCGAACACCGGGGAGCTGTTTTTT.

This clonotype occurred a few times. The rearrangement uses TRBV6-2 or TRBV6-3 and TRBJ2-1, with a possible D match to TRBD2 (6 bases). CDR1 is MNHEY and CDR2 is SVGEGT in the germline V gene. Trimming took off 4 bases at V and 13 bases at J, with 14 bases between the two ends. The CDR3 is made up of 12 amino acids. Written as DNA, the CDR3 is TGTGCCAGCAGTTCAGCGGGTCCCGATCAGTTCTTC. It specifies CASSSAGPDQFF.

This clonotype showed up just a few times. The V and J genes are TRBV28 and TRBJ1-5; D gene unclear. Trimming left V 6 bases short and J 2 bases short, with 11 bases between. This CDR3 contains 14 residues. Germline CDR1 and CDR2: MDHEN and SYDVKM. The CDR3 sequence is CASRGGDGNQPQHF. The DNA of the CDR3 is TGTGCCAGCAGGGGCGGGGATGGCAATCAGCCCCAGCATTTT. The whole variable domain, remainder taken from reference TRBV28 and TRBJ1-5, is DVKVTQSSRYLVKRTGEKVFLECVQDMDHENMFWYRQDPGLGLRLIYFSYDVKMKEKGDIPEGYSVSREKKERFSLILESASTNQTSMYLCASRGGDGNQPQHFGDGTRLSIL.

This clonotype was detected only a few times. This sequence joins TRBV2 and TRBJ1-2, with 9 bases identical to TRBD1. Germline CDR1 is SNHLY and CDR2 is FYNNEI. V trimming: 4 bases; J trimming: 4 bases; junction bases outside the gene matches: 4. CDR3 length: 14 amino acids. The CDR3 DNA follows: TGTGCCAGCAGTGGGGACAGGGAATTCTATGGCTACACCTTC. It yields the protein CASSGDREFYGYTF.

This clonotype appeared many times. The rearrangement links TRBV12-3 or TRBV12-4 to TRBJ1-2; D gene ambiguous. V lost 2 bases and J 6 bases, leaving 10 bases between the germline ends. The CDR3 runs 13 residues. CDR3 loop: CASSLRTGDGYTF. The CDR3 DNA reads TGTGCCAGCAGTTTAAGGACTGGGGATGGCTACACCTTC.

This clonotype was seen many times. This chain links TRBV27 with TRBJ2-1; D not certain. V lost 1 base, J lost 9 bases, and 16 bases lay in between. This CDR3 spans 15 amino acids. Germline CDR1 and CDR2: MNHEY and SMNVEV (reference sequence). CDR3 DNA sequence: TGTGCCAGCAGTTTATTAAGGATCGCGGCGAGTGAGCAGTTCTTC. Amino acid sequence: CASSLLRIAASEQFF.

The gene calls are TRBV5-1 and TRBJ2-1; 8 bases are shared with TRBD1. CDR3 length: 15 amino acids. Per the germline V gene, CDR1 is SGHRS and CDR2 is YFSETQ. V lost 0 bases and J lost 2; bases outside the gene matches: 1. As DNA, the CDR3 is TGCGCCAGCAGCTTGGCGGGACAGGCCTACAATGAGCAGTTCTTC. The encoded protein is CASSLAGQAYNEQFF.

This clonotype was counted a few times. The chain uses TRBV7-6 and TRBJ2-7; 10 bases match TRBD2. The CDR3 runs to 15 residues. V trimming: 1 base; J trimming: 6 bases; junction bases outside the gene matches: 6. The V gene's germline CDR1 is SGHVS and CDR2 FNYEAQ. CDR3 residues: CASSLVGLASSEQYF. CDR3 DNA: TGTGCCAGCAGCTTAGTGGGACTAGCGTCTTCCGAGCAGTACTTC.